The rows below give T cell receptor beta chains drawn from one sample of a study of siplizumab effects on memory and regulatory T cells. Here immunoSEQ multiplex PCR was the method, and the copy in TCRdb shows in-frame clones only, minus some. Among about 99,000 clones listed, over 90% were seen once. The sequenced material came from Tregs sorted from blood. These receptors came from a human donor in good health. Each CDR3 is given with its conserved first and last residue. The D gene is left open where the match is weak. Not all rows give a size; the values are once, few, many and, for expanded clones, a class.

>few|TRBV10-2|TRBJ2-2|.
CASSESGGGRELFF
TGCGCCAGCAGTGAGTCGGGGGGAGGCCGGGAGCTGTTTTTT
>few|TRBV7-2|TRBJ1-6|TRBD1
CASSIDRGNSPLHF
TGTGCCAGCAGCATCGACAGGGGAAATTCACCCCTCCACTTT
>.|TRBV5-1|TRBJ2-7|TRBD1
CASSHRQGIHYEQYF
TGCGCCAGCAGCCACCGACAGGGAATCCACTACGAGCAGTACTTC
>.|TRBV6-1|TRBJ1-1|.
CASSDSGRSISEAFF
TGTGCCAGCAGTGATTCGGGACGATCTATTTCTGAAGCTTTCTTT
>.|TRBV30|TRBJ2-6|.
CAWSHGDSGANVLTF
TGTGCCTGGTCCCACGGGGACTCTGGGGCCAACGTCCTGACTTTC
>.|TRBV7-2|TRBJ2-1|.
CASSLAGRGTSYNEQFF
TGTGCCAGCAGCTTAGCGGGACGGGGGACCTCCTACAATGAGCAGTTCTTC
>.|TRBV6-5|TRBJ2-2|.
CASFSTGELFF
TGTGCCAGCTTCTCGACCGGGGAGCTGTTTTTT
>.|TRBV19|TRBJ1-1|TRBD1
CASNRDRDTEAFF
TGTGCCAGTAATCGGGACAGGGACACTGAAGCTTTCTTT
>.|TRBV30|TRBJ2-7|.
CAWSPLRGKQYF
TGTGCCTGGAGTCCACTACGAGGGAAGCAGTACTTC
>.|TRBV5-5|TRBJ2-7|.
CASTFRYEQYF
TGTGCCAGCACCTTTCGCTACGAGCAGTACTTC
>once|TRBV29-1|TRBJ1-2|.
CSVEGVSGYTF
TGCAGCGTTGAAGGGGTTAGCGGCTACACCTTC
>once|TRBV7-9|TRBJ1-4|.
CASSPRAVSNEKLFF
TGTGCCAGCAGCCCTCGGGCGGTCTCTAATGAAAAACTGTTTTTT
>.|TRBV30|TRBJ2-7|TRBD2
CAWSAPGLAGVYEQYF
TGTGCCTGGAGTGCGCCTGGACTAGCGGGGGTATACGAGCAGTACTTC
>.|TRBV6-1|TRBJ2-5|.
CASSAGTQETQYF
TGTGCCAGCAGCGCCGGGACTCAAGAGACCCAGTACTTC
>.|TRBV28|TRBJ2-1|.
CASSRVELRYNEQFF
TGTGCCAGCAGCCGGGTTGAGCTCCGCTACAATGAGCAGTTCTTC
>.|TRBV6-1|TRBJ2-3|.
CASRDLGGTDTQYF
TGTGCCAGCAGGGACCTGGGGGGCACAGATACGCAGTATTTT
>.|TRBV5-1|TRBJ2-1|TRBD2
CASSLSGIAYNEQFF
TGCGCCAGCAGCCTTAGCGGGATCGCCTACAATGAGCAGTTCTTC
>once|TRBV18|TRBJ2-7|.
CASSPAGLYEQYF
TGTGCCAGCTCACCTGCTGGGTTGTACGAGCAGTACTTC
>.|TRBV10-3|TRBJ1-1|.
CAISQGRGTEAFF
TGTGCCATCAGTCAGGGACGGGGCACTGAAGCTTTCTTT
>.|TRBV5-4|TRBJ2-3|.
CASSLGASSDTQYF
TGTGCCAGCAGCTTGGGGGCGAGCTCAGATACGCAGTATTTT
>.|TRBV18|TRBJ2-5|.
CASSLAGTSETQYF
TGTGCCAGCTCACTGGCCGGGACTTCGGAGACCCAGTACTTC
>.|TRBV11-3|TRBJ2-2|.
CASSRDPHIGELFF
TGTGCCAGCAGTAGGGATCCTCACATAGGGGAGCTGTTTTTT
>.|TRBV21-1|TRBJ1-1|.
CASRPRNRGANTEAFF
TGTGCCAGCCGACCCCGGAACAGGGGAGCAAACACTGAAGCTTTCTTT
>.|TRBV6-5|TRBJ1-2|.
CASSPGLSVRGYTF
TGTGCCAGCAGTCCCGGGCTTAGCGTTCGTGGCTACACCTTC
>.|TRBV11-3|TRBJ2-4|.
CASSLGYKNIQYF
TGTGCCAGCAGCTTGGGTTACAAAAACATTCAGTACTTC
>.|TRBV5-6|TRBJ2-3|.
CASSLAFGVSLSDTQYF
TGTGCCAGCAGCTTGGCTTTCGGCGTATCCCTCTCAGATACGCAGTATTTT
>.|TRBV9|TRBJ1-1|.
CASSVEQHTEAFF
TGTGCCAGCAGCGTAGAACAGCACACTGAAGCTTTCTTT
>.|TRBV19|TRBJ1-4|.
CASSIEWPTNEKLFF
TGTGCCAGTAGTATAGAGTGGCCAACTAATGAAAAACTGTTTTTT
>.|TRBV7-9|TRBJ1-4|.
CASSPGYEKLFF
TGTGCCAGCAGCCCGGGGTATGAAAAACTGTTTTTT
>.|TRBV5-6|TRBJ1-2|TRBD1
CASSFKGPGQPFFYGYTF
TGTGCCAGCAGCTTCAAGGGACCGGGACAGCCATTCTTCTATGGCTACACCTTC
>.|TRBV7-8|TRBJ2-1|.
CASSLEVWQVIYNEQFF
TGTGCCAGCAGCTTAGAGGTTTGGCAGGTGATCTACAATGAGCAGTTCTTC
>.|TRBV6-5|TRBJ1-3|.
CASSYSTLSGNTIYF
TGTGCCAGCAGTTACTCGACACTCTCTGGAAACACCATATATTTT
>.|TRBV6-1|TRBJ2-5|TRBD1
CASRRFGTGGGTQYF
TGTGCCAGCAGGAGATTTGGGACAGGGGGCGGGACCCAGTACTTC
>.|TRBV4-1|TRBJ2-7|TRBD2
CASSQGSGRALYEQYF
TGCGCCAGCAGCCAGGGCAGCGGGAGGGCCTTATACGAGCAGTACTTC
>.|TRBV6-5|TRBJ2-3|.
CASSYFGLTDTQYF
TGTGCCAGCAGTTACTTCGGTTTGACAGATACGCAGTATTTT
>.|TRBV18|TRBJ2-7|TRBD1
CASSPFHQGASYEQYF
TGTGCCAGCTCACCATTTCATCAGGGGGCGTCCTACGAGCAGTACTTC
>.|TRBV25-1|TRBJ2-1|TRBD2
CASSPTLSSGEQFF
TGTGCCAGCAGTCCTACCCTGTCTAGCGGTGAGCAGTTCTTC
>.|TRBV11-3|TRBJ2-7|.
CASSASTHYPQSYEQYF
TGTGCCAGCAGCGCCTCTACCCACTACCCACAGTCTTACGAGCAGTACTTC
>.|TRBV7-3|TRBJ2-1|.
CASSQNQGFRNEQFF
TGTGCCAGCAGCCAGAACCAGGGGTTTAGGAATGAGCAGTTCTTC
>few|TRBV2|TRBJ1-2|.
CASRENNDGYTF
TGTGCCAGCAGGGAGAACAATGATGGCTACACCTTC
>.|TRBV7-6|TRBJ2-5|TRBD2
CASSLDLAGVQETQYF
TGTGCCAGCAGCTTAGATCTAGCGGGAGTACAAGAGACCCAGTACTTC
>.|TRBV29-1|TRBJ1-2|TRBD1
CSVNRDRGYGYTF
TGCAGCGTCAACCGGGACAGGGGCTATGGCTACACCTTC
>.|TRBV27|TRBJ2-1|TRBD1
CASSLRYRGDNEQFF
TGTGCCAGCAGTTTAAGGTACAGGGGGGACAATGAGCAGTTCTTC
>.|TRBV5-1|TRBJ2-1|TRBD2
CASSPLTSGSSYNEQFF
TGCGCCAGCAGCCCTCTGACTAGCGGGAGCTCCTACAATGAGCAGTTCTTC
>.|TRBV27|TRBJ1-6|.
CASRLDSFPAYSPLHF
TGTGCCAGCCGACTAGACAGTTTTCCGGCCTACTCACCCCTCCACTTT
>.|TRBV2|TRBJ1-4|.
CASSSRAATNEKLFF
TGTGCCAGCAGCAGTCGTGCCGCAACTAATGAAAAACTGTTTTTT
>.|TRBV5-1|TRBJ2-3|TRBD2
CASSLGLAGGTDTQYF
TGCGCCAGCAGCTTGGGACTAGCGGGAGGCACAGATACGCAGTATTTT